One sample yielded the 12 T cell receptor beta chains listed below, sequenced in a study of cytotoxic CD8 clonotypes in ibrutinib-treated CLL. Using immunoSEQ multiplex PCR, the repertoire was profiled, and TCRdb retains in-frame clones only, with some absent. The sample holds nearly 85,000 clones, roughly 77% seen once. The sequenced sample was PBMCs, obtained after 12 months of ibrutinib treatment. These receptors all come from a human donor with chronic lymphocytic leukemia.

The chain recombines TRBV5-1 with TRBJ1-5; D may be TRBD1 (5 bases). V shed 0 bases and J shed 6 bases, with 10 bases lying between them. The CDR3 spans 14 residues. The germline V gene has CDR1 SGHRS and CDR2 YFSETQ. CDR3 in DNA: TGCGCCAGCAGCTTGGGGGGCGCGGGTCAGCCCCAGCATTTT. This gives the protein CASSLGGAGQPQHF.

This chain joins TRBV11-2 and TRBJ2-3, with 11 bases fitting TRBD2. The V gene's germline CDR1 is SGHAT and CDR2 FQNNGV. The CDR3 extends over 16 amino acids. V gave up 5 bases and J gave up 4 bases; unmatched junction bases: 8. CDR3 nucleotide sequence: TGTGCCAGCAGCATCCGTCTAGCGGGGGGCTCAGATACGCAGTATTTT. It yields the protein CASSIRLAGGSDTQYF. Together with reference TRBV11-2 and TRBJ2-3, the CDR3 gives the full variable domain: EAGVAQSPRYKIIEKRQSVAFWCNPISGHATLYWYQQILGQGPKLLIQFQNNGVVDDSQLPKDRFSAERLKGVDSTLKIQPAKLEDSAVYLCASSIRLAGGSDTQYFGPGTRLTVL.

This clone was found many times. This chain connects TRBV9 to TRBJ1-2, with D perhaps TRBD1 (5 bases). CDR3 size: 13 residues. Trimming took 3 bases from V and 6 from J, leaving 12 bases between them. Per the germline V gene, CDR1 is SGDLS and CDR2 is YYNGEE. CDR3 sequence: CASSAQGRHGYTF. The CDR3 nucleotides read TGTGCCAGCAGCGCCCAGGGCCGCCATGGCTACACCTTC.

A remark on this clone: A junction boundary mismatches the germline segment, possibly from a read error. The chain is built from TRBV7-9 and TRBJ2-7; D unclear. Germline V CDR1 and CDR2: SEHNR, FQNEAQ (reference sequence). The CDR3 is 10 residues long. CDR3 nucleotides: TGTGCCAGCAGCTCCAACGAGCAGTACTTC. This encodes CASSSNEQYF. The variable domain in full, completed from reference TRBV7-9 and TRBJ2-7, reads DTGVSQNPRHKITKRGQNVTFRCDPISEHNRLYWYRQTLGQGPEFLTYFQNEAQLEKSRLLSDRFSAERPKGSFSTLEIQRTEQGDSAMYLCASSSNEQYFGPGTRLTVT.

This chain links TRBV11-3 with TRBJ2-3; 10 bases agree with TRBD2. With V trimmed by 1 base and J by 1 base, 2 bases remained unmatched. CDR3 length: 16 residues. Germline CDR1 is SGHNT and CDR2 is YENEEA. The CDR3 DNA sequence: TGTGCCAGCAGCTTAGGGCTAGCGGGAGGCACAGATACGCAGTATTTT. Protein sequence: CASSLGLAGGTDTQYF.

This chain links TRBV27 with TRBJ2-1, with D maybe TRBD2 (6 bases). CDR3 length: 18 amino acids. CDR1 MNHEY and CDR2 SMNVEV come from the germline V gene (reference sequence). Trimming took off 5 bases at V and 5 bases at J, with 25 bases between the two ends. The CDR3 region has the DNA TGTGCCAGCAGTATAGTCCTAGCGCGGGGCGGTATCCACAATGAGCAGTTCTTC. Translation: CASSIVLARGGIHNEQFF.

The V gene is TRBV29-1, the J gene TRBJ2-1, with TRBD2 as a possible D gene (5 bases). Germline CDR1 and CDR2: SQVTM and ANQGSEA. This CDR3 comprises 12 residues. V was shortened by 8 bases and J by 9 bases, with 17 bases between the two germline ends. The CDR3 bases are TGCAGCACCCGGACGGACGGAGGTGAGCAGTTCTTC. Encoded protein: CSTRTDGGEQFF.

The chain uses TRBV27 and TRBJ2-7; 9 positions match TRBD1. The germline gives CDR1 MNHEY, CDR2 SMNVEV (reference sequence). V shed 6 bases, J shed 7 bases, and the junction held 16 bases outside the gene matches. This CDR3 region has 16 residues. CDR3 DNA sequence: TGTGCCAGCAGACCTCCGGGACAGGGAGTCCTACGGGAGCAGTACTTC. As protein: CASRPPGQGVLREQYF.

This clone appeared a single time. This specimen includes other DNA sequences encoding the same CDR3. The chain is built from TRBV28 and TRBJ2-7, with D unclear. With 3 bases removed from V and 4 bases from J, the gap between germline ends came to 7 bases. The V gene's germline CDR1 is MDHEN and CDR2 SYDVKM. The CDR3 runs to 12 residues. The CDR3 protein is CASSFWGYEQYF. CDR3 DNA: TGTGCCAGCAGTTTTTGGGGATACGAGCAGTACTTC.

The chain links TRBV7-3 to TRBJ1-1; no definite D call. The CDR3 sequence is 13 residues long. Germline V CDR1 and CDR2: SGHTA, FQGTGA. With 3 bases removed from V and 6 bases from J, the gap between germline ends came to 11 bases. DNA for the CDR3: TGTGCCAGCAGCTTCAGCCCAAACGCTGAAGCTTTCTTT. Its protein is CASSFSPNAEAFF.

The chain employs TRBV4-2 and TRBJ2-2; 9 bases fit TRBD1. Trimming took 0 bases from V and 5 from J; bases not matched to a gene: 4. CDR3 size: 16 residues. Germline CDR1 reads LGHNA; CDR2 reads YNFKEQ. The CDR3 is CASSQDGTGRTGELFF. The CDR3 nucleotides are TGTGCCAGCAGCCAAGACGGGACAGGGAGGACCGGGGAGCTGTTTTTT.

J is TRBJ2-7 and V is TRBV7-6; D is perhaps TRBD2 (5 bases). CDR1 and CDR2 from the germline V gene are SGHVS and FNYEAQ. The CDR3 covers 11 residues. The germline V and J ends were trimmed by 6 bases and 4 bases, with 7 bases remaining between them. The CDR3 coding sequence is TGTGCCAGCAGGGGAGATTACGAGCAGTACTTC. As protein: CASRGDYEQYF. The whole variable domain, remainder taken from reference TRBV7-6 and TRBJ2-7, is GAGVSQSPRYKVTKRGQDVALRCDPISGHVSLYWYRQALGQGPEFLTYFNYEAQQDKSGLPNDRFSAERPEGSISTLTIQRTEQRDSAMYRCASRGDYEQYFGPGTRLTVT.